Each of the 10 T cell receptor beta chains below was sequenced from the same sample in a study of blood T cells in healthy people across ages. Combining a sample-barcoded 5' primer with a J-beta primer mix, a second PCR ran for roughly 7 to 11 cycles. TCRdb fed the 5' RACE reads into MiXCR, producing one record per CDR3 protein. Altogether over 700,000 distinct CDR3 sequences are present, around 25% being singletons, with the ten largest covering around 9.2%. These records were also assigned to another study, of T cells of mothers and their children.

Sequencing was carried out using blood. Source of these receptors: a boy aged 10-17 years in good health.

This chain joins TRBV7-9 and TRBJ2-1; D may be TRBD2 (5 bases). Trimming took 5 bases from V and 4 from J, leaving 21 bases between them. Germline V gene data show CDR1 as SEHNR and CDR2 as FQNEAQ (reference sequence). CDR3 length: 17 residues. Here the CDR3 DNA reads TGTGCCAGCAGCCCCCGGGGTGGCGGTGCGGCTTACAATGAGCAGTTCTTC. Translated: CASSPRGGGAAYNEQFF.

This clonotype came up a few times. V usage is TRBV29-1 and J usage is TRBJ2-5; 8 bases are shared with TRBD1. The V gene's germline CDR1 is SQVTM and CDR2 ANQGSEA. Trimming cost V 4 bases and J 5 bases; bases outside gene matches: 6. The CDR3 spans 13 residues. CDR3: CSVGQGTGETQYF. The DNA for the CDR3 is TGCAGCGTTGGACAGGGGACGGGGGAGACCCAGTACTTC.

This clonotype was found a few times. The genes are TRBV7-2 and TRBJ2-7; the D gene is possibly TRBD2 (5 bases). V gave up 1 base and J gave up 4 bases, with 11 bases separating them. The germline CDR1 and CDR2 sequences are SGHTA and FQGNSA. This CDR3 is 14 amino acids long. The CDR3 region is CASSLDPGWYEQYF. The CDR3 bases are TGTGCCAGCAGCTTAGATCCGGGGTGGTACGAGCAGTACTTC.

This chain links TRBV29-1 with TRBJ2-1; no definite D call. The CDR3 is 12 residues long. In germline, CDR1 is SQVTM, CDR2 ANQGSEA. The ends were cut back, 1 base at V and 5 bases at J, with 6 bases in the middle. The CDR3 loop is CSVEGRNNEQFF. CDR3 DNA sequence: TGCAGCGTTGAAGGGCGGAACAATGAGCAGTTCTTC.

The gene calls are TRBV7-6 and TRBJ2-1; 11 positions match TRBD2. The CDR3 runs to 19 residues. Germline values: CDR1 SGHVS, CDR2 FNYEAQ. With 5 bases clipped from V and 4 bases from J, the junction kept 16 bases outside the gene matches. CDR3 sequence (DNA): TGTGCCAGCAGCCCAAGAAGAGACCAAACTAGCGGGAGTTACAATGAGCAGTTCTTC. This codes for CASSPRRDQTSGSYNEQFF.

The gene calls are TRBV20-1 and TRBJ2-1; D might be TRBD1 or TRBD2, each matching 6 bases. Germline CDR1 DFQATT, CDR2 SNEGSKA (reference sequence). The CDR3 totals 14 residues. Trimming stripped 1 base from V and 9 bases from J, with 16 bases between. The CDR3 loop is CSARVQGGDGEQFF. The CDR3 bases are TGCAGTGCTAGAGTACAGGGAGGTGACGGTGAGCAGTTCTTC.

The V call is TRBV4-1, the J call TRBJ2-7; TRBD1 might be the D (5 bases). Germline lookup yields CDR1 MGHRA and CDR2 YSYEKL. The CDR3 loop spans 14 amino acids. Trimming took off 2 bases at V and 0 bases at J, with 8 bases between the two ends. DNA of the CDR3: TGCGCCAGCAGCCAATTACAGGCCTCCTACGAGCAGTACTTC. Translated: CASSQLQASYEQYF.

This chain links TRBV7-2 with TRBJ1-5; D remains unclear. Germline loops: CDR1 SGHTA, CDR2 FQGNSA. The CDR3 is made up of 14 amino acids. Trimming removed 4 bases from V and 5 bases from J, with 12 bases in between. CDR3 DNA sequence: TGTGCCAGCAGCTCTATGTTAGAAGATCAGCCCCAGCATTTT. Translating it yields CASSSMLEDQPQHF.

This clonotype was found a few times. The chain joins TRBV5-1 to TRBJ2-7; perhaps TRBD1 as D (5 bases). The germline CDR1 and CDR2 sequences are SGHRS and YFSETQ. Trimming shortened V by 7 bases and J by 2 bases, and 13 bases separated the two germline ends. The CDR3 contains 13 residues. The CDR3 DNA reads TGCGCCAGCCGCCTGGACAATACCTACGAGCAGTACTTC. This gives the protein CASRLDNTYEQYF.

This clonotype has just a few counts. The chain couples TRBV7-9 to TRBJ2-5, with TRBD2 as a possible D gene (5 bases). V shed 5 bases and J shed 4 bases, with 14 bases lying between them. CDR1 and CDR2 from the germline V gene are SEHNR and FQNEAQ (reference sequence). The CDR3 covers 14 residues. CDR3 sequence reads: CASSPRRTGETQYF. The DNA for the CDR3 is TGTGCCAGCAGCCCCCGGAGGACGGGAGAGACCCAGTACTTC.